Listed below are T cell receptor beta chains from one sample, sequenced in a study of blood T cell repertoires in COVID-19. Repertoires were generated with immunoSEQ multiplex PCR, while TCRdb's copy carries only in-frame clones and drops some. The sample records 40,000 to 55,000 clones, more than 75% being singletons. The specimen sequenced was peripheral blood. The receptor set was obtained from a man in his fifties or sixties with active COVID-19. CDR3s include the opening cysteine and the closing phenylalanine or tryptophan. The order of the fields is J gene, D gene, V gene, clone size, CDR3 protein, CDR3 DNA. A D gene is named only where the DNA matches it firmly. Clone size, where shown, is once, few, many, or a class for clones that have expanded.

>TRBJ1-2|TRBD1|TRBV5-1|NA
CASSLGGTGDYGYTF
TGCGCCAGCAGCTTGGGGGGAACAGGGGACTATGGCTACACCTTC
>TRBJ1-4|NA|TRBV25-1|NA
CASSPTDRLKLFF
TGTGCCAGCAGTCCCACGGACAGATTAAAACTGTTTTTT
>TRBJ2-3|NA|TRBV9|NA
CASSVGARSTDTQYF
TGTGCCAGCAGCGTTGGGGCCAGAAGCACAGATACGCAGTATTTT
>TRBJ2-1|NA|TRBV3-1/TRBV3-2|NA
CASSQGALAVYEQFF
TGTGCCAGCAGCCAGGGGGCGCTTGCCGTTTATGAGCAGTTCTTC
>TRBJ1-6|NA|TRBV4-1|NA
CASSQSYPPLHF
TGCGCCAGCAGCCAATCCTATCCACCCCTCCACTTT
>TRBJ1-3|NA|TRBV25-1|few
CASSESWQGLRNTIYF
TGTGCCAGCAGTGAATCTTGGCAGGGATTGAGAAACACCATATATTTT
>TRBJ2-1|TRBD1|TRBV19|NA
CASSTGQVGNEQFF
TGTGCCAGTAGTACAGGACAGGTCGGCAATGAGCAGTTCTTC
>TRBJ2-5|NA|TRBV5-5|NA
CASSWGLGPLVETQYF
TGTGCCAGCAGCTGGGGGCTGGGACCTTTGGTTGAGACCCAGTACTTC
>TRBJ2-2|NA|TRBV27|NA
CASSLGGFSTGELFF
TGTGCCAGCAGTTTAGGAGGGTTTAGCACCGGGGAGCTGTTTTTT
>TRBJ1-2|NA|TRBV19|few
CASSPGLMYGYTF
TGTGCCAGTAGTCCGGGTCTAATGTATGGCTACACCTTC
>TRBJ1-5|TRBD1|TRBV5-8|NA
CASSIIRQGNQPQHF
TGTGCCAGCAGCATTATCAGACAGGGAAATCAGCCCCAGCATTTT
>TRBJ2-3|NA|TRBV10-3|NA
CAISGTLDTQYF
TGTGCCATTAGCGGAACATTAGATACGCAGTATTTT
>TRBJ2-1|NA|TRBV2|NA
CASSFSSYNEQFF
TGTGCCAGCAGTTTTTCTTCGTACAATGAGCAGTTCTTC
>TRBJ2-2|NA|TRBV4-3|NA
CASSHASLVGGATGELFF
TGCGCCAGCAGCCACGCATCTCTCGTGGGGGGGGCGACCGGGGAGCTGTTTTTT
>TRBJ1-1|NA|TRBV2|NA
CASSETGVRGEAFF
TGTGCCAGCAGTGAAACTGGGGTTCGGGGGGAAGCTTTCTTT
>TRBJ2-3|NA|TRBV7-9|NA
CASSLGGQPITDTQYF
TGTGCCAGCAGCCTGGGGGGGCAGCCTATTACAGATACGCAGTATTTT
>TRBJ2-3|NA|TRBV15|NA
CATSRDLPGELSTDTQYF
TGTGCCACCAGCAGAGATCTGCCAGGCGAGCTTTCCACAGATACGCAGTATTTT
>TRBJ1-2|TRBD1|TRBV5-6|NA
CASTRTGGLYGYTF
TGTGCCAGCACCAGGACAGGGGGCCTCTATGGCTACACCTTC
>TRBJ1-3|NA|TRBV7-8|once
CASSLGHPGSGNTIYF
TGTGCCAGCAGCTTGGGACACCCGGGCTCTGGAAACACCATATATTTT
>TRBJ2-7|NA|TRBV7-2|NA
CASSPDRTGTEQYF
TGTGCCAGCAGCCCCGACAGAACAGGGACCGAGCAGTACTTC
>TRBJ1-1|TRBD1|TRBV14|NA
CASTRPEDRKNTEAFF
TGTGCCAGCACCCGTCCCGAGGACAGGAAGAACACTGAAGCTTTCTTT
>TRBJ1-4|NA|TRBV12-5|NA
CASGAAGKLFF
TGTGCTAGTGGTGCAGCGGGCAAACTGTTTTTT
>TRBJ1-3|NA|TRBV5-1|NA
CASSLAGQYSGNTIYF
TGCGCCAGCAGCTTGGCCGGACAGTACTCTGGAAACACCATATATTTT
>TRBJ1-3|TRBD1|TRBV19|NA
CASSPRPGQSYGNTIYF
TGTGCCAGTAGTCCTCGCCCGGGACAGAGCTACGGAAACACCATATATTTT